The rows below give T cell receptor beta chains drawn from one sample of a study of vaccination effects on CD4 cells after COVID-19. Sequencing used immunoSEQ multiplex PCR; TCRdb keeps in-frame clones, though not all of them. This sample yields more than 15,000 clones, of which around 64% are seen a single time; roughly 9.2% belongs to the top ten. Antigen specificity for these receptors is unknown. This specimen consisted of CD4+ T cells from PBMCs cultured with SARS-CoV-2 spike peptides, obtained after COVID-19 vaccination. Source of these receptors: a human donor who received a COVID-19 vaccine. Each CDR3 is given with its conserved first and last residue. D genes are given only for firm matches. The size field is filled for only some rows; it gives once, few, many or a size class.

J | size | V | D | CDR3 | DNA
TRBJ1-5 | NA | TRBV4-2 | NA | CASSQEQGGNQPQHF | TGTGCCAGCAGCCAAGAACAGGGTGGGAATCAGCCCCAGCATTTT
TRBJ2-7 | NA | TRBV6-5 | NA | CASSYSTGHRKDEQYF | TGTGCCAGCAGTTACTCGACGGGACATCGAAAGGACGAGCAGTACTTC
TRBJ2-3 | NA | TRBV4-1 | TRBD2 | CASSQDVLAGTTDTQYF | TGCGCCAGCAGCCAAGATGTCCTAGCGGGGACCACAGATACGCAGTATTTT
TRBJ1-6 | NA | TRBV18 | NA | CASSPSGSSSYNSPLHF | TGTGCCAGCTCACCATCGGGAAGTAGCTCCTATAATTCACCCCTCCACTTT
TRBJ2-7 | NA | TRBV6-5 | TRBD2 | CASSRREGRSYEQYF | TGTGCCAGCAGTAGGCGGGAGGGCCGGTCCTACGAGCAGTACTTC
TRBJ2-7 | NA | TRBV5-4 | NA | CASSWGGQREQYF | TGTGCCAGCAGCTGGGGGGGGCAACGCGAGCAGTACTTC
TRBJ2-7 | medium-sized | TRBV27 | TRBD1 | CASSLLTGTGGAHEQYF | TGTGCCAGCAGTTTACTAACCGGGACAGGGGGCGCCCACGAGCAGTACTTC
TRBJ2-2 | NA | TRBV6-5 | NA | CASRPTGNTGELFF | TGTGCCAGCAGACCGACAGGGAACACCGGGGAGCTGTTTTTT
TRBJ2-5 | NA | TRBV7-2 | TRBD2 | CASSPAGSGAETQYF | TGTGCCAGCAGCCCCGCGGGCAGCGGGGCGGAGACCCAGTACTTC
TRBJ1-2 | NA | TRBV3-1/TRBV3-2 | NA | CASSREAAPGRGYTF | TGTGCCAGCAGCCGAGAGGCCGCACCGGGTCGTGGCTACACCTTC
TRBJ2-5 | NA | TRBV6-6 | NA | CASRRGGIQETQYF | TGTGCCAGCAGGAGGGGGGGAATCCAAGAGACCCAGTACTTC
TRBJ2-5 | NA | TRBV4-3 | NA | CASSQDTGREETQYF | TGCGCCAGCAGCCAAGACACAGGGAGGGAAGAGACCCAGTACTTC
TRBJ2-7 | NA | TRBV11-1 | TRBD1 | CASSLGQGVEQYF | TGTGCCAGCAGCCTAGGACAGGGGGTCGAGCAGTACTTC
TRBJ2-7 | few | TRBV27 | TRBD2 | CASTKLLAGVYEQYF | TGTGCCAGCACCAAGTTACTAGCGGGAGTCTATGAGCAGTACTTC
TRBJ2-1 | NA | TRBV12-5 | TRBD2 | CASGLGTSAQQFF | TGTGCTAGTGGTTTGGGGACTAGCGCACAGCAGTTCTTC
TRBJ1-2 | NA | TRBV5-5 | TRBD1 | CASSPRTGEHGYTF | TGTGCCAGCAGCCCCAGGACAGGGGAACATGGCTACACCTTC
TRBJ2-7 | once | TRBV6-6 | NA | CASSSQRGYEQYF | TGTGCCAGCAGTTCTCAGCGCGGGTACGAGCAGTACTTC
TRBJ2-3 | few | TRBV18 | TRBD1 | CASSPGTGTDTQYF | TGTGCCAGCTCACCCGGGACAGGGACAGATACGCAGTATTTT
TRBJ1-2 | NA | TRBV19 | TRBD1 | CASSSRDRGNYGYTF | TGTGCCAGTAGTTCCCGGGACAGGGGAAACTATGGCTACACCTTC
TRBJ2-4 | NA | TRBV11-3 | NA | CASSLEGFASSAKNIQYF | TGTGCCAGCAGCTTGGAGGGGTTCGCCTCTTCAGCCAAAAACATTCAGTACTTC
TRBJ1-5 | NA | TRBV2 | TRBD1 | CASSYDRGSQPQHF | TGTGCCAGCAGTTATGACAGGGGGAGTCAGCCCCAGCATTTT
TRBJ2-5 | NA | TRBV25-1 | NA | CASSEYFSAYKETQYF | TGTGCCAGCAGTGAATACTTTTCCGCGTATAAAGAGACCCAGTACTTC